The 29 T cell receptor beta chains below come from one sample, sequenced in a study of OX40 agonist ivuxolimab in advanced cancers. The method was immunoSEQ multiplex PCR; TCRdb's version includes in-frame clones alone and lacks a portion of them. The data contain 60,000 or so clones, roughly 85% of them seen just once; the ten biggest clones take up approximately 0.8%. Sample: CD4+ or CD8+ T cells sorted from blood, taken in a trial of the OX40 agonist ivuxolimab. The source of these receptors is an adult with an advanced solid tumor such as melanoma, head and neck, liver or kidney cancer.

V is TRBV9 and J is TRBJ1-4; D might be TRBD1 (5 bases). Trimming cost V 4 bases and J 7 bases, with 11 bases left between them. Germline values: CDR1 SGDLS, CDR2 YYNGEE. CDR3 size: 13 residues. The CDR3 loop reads CASSFQGGEKLFF. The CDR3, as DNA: TGTGCCAGCAGCTTTCAGGGAGGTGAAAAACTGTTTTTT.

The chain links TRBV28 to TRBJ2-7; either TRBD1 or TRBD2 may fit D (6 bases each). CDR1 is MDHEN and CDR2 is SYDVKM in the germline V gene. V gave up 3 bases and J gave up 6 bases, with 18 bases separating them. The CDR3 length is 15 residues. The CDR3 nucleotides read TGTGCCAGCAGTTTGGCGGCCCAGGGGACTTTCGAGCAGTACTTC. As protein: CASSLAAQGTFEQYF. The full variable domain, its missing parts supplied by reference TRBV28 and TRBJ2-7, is DVKVTQSSRYLVKRTGEKVFLECVQDMDHENMFWYRQDPGLGLRLIYFSYDVKMKEKGDIPEGYSVSREKKERFSLILESASTNQTSMYLCASSLAAQGTFEQYFGPGTRLTVT.

The CDR3 spells CASSEEGGVNEQYF. Here the CDR3 DNA reads TGTGCCAGCAGTGAAGAGGGGGGGGTTAACGAGCAGTACTTC. The rearrangement uses TRBV6-1 and TRBJ2-7; TRBD2 is a possible D gene (7 bases). Trimming took 1 base from V and 5 from J, leaving 12 bases between them. Germline CDR1 and CDR2: MNHNS and SASEGT. This CDR3 region has 14 residues.

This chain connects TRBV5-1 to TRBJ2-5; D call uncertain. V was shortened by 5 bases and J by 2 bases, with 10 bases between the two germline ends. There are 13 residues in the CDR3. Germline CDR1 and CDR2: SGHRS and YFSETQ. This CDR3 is CASRGTAQETQYF. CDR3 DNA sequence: TGCGCCAGCAGAGGCACAGCTCAAGAGACCCAGTACTTC.

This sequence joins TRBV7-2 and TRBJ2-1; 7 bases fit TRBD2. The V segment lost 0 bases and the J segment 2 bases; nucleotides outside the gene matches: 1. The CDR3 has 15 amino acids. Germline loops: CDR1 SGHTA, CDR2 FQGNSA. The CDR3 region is CASSLAGGAYNEQFF. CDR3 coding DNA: TGTGCCAGCAGCTTAGCGGGAGGGGCCTACAATGAGCAGTTCTTC. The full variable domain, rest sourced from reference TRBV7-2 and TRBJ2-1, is GAGVSQSPSNKVTEKGKDVELRCDPISGHTALYWYRQSLGQGLEFLIYFQGNSAPDKSGLPSDRFSAERTGGSVSTLTIQRTQQEDSAVYLCASSLAGGAYNEQFFGPGTRLTVL.

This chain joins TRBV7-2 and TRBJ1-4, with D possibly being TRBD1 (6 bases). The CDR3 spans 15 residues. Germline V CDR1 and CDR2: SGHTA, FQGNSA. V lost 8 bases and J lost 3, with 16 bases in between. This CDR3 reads CASGSQGLPNEKLFF. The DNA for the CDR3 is TGTGCCAGCGGGTCGCAGGGGCTACCTAATGAAAAACTGTTTTTT.

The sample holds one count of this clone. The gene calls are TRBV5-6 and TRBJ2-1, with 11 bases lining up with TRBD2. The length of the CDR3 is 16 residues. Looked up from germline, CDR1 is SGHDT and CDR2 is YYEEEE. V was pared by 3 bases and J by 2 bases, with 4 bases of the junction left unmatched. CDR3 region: CASSYTSGRTYNEQFF. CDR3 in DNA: TGTGCCAGCAGCTATACTAGCGGGAGAACCTACAATGAGCAGTTCTTC.

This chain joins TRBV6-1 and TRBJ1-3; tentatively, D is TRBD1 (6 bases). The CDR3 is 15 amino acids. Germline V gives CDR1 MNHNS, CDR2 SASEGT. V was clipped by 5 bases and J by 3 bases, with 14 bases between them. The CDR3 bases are TGTGCCAGCAGTACCCTACAGGGTGGTGGAAACACCATATATTTT. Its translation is CASSTLQGGGNTIYF.

CDR3 nucleotides: TGCAGCGTCTCCCTGGCACCTTTGATAGGCTACGAGCAGTACTTC. It codes for CSVSLAPLIGYEQYF. The V gene is TRBV29-1, the J gene TRBJ2-7; no definite D call. From germline, CDR1 is SQVTM and CDR2 ANQGSEA. CDR3 length equals 15 residues. V was shortened by 6 bases and J by 3 bases, with 21 bases between the two germline ends.

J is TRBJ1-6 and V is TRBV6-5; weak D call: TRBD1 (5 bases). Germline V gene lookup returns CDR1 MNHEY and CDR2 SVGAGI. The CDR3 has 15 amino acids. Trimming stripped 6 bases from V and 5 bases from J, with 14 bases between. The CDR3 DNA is TGTGCCAGCAGGCCATGGGGGTCTGATAATTCACCCCTCCACTTT. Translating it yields CASRPWGSDNSPLHF.

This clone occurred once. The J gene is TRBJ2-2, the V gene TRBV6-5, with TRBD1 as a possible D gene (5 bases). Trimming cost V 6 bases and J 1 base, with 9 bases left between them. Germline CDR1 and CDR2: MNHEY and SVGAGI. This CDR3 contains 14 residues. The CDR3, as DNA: TGTGCCAGCAGCACTGGACAGAACACCGGGGAGCTGTTTTTT. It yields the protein CASSTGQNTGELFF.

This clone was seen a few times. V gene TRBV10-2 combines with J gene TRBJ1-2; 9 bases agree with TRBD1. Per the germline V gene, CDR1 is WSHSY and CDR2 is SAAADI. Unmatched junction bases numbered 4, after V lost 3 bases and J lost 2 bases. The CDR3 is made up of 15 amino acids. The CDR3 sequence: CASSDLDRGNYGYTF. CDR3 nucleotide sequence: TGCGCCAGCAGTGACCTGGACAGGGGAAACTATGGCTACACCTTC.

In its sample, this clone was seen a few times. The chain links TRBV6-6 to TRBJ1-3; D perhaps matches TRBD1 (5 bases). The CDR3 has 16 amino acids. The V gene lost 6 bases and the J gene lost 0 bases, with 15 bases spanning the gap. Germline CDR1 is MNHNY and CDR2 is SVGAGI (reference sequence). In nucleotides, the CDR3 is TGTGCCAGCAGCCTACTCGGGGGGACCTCTGGAAACACCATATATTTT. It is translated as CASSLLGGTSGNTIYF.

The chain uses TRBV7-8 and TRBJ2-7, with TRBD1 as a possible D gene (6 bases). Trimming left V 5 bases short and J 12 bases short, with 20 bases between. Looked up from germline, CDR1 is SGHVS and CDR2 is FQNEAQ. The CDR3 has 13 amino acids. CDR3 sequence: CASSLNREWEAYF. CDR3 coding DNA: TGTGCCAGCAGCCTTAACAGGGAATGGGAAGCGTACTTC.

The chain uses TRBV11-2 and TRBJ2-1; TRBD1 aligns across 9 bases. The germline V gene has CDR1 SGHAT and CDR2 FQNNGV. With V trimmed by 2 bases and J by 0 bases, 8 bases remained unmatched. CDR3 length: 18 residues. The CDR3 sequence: CASSLSFGTGSSYNEQFF. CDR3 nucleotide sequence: TGTGCCAGCAGCTTATCTTTCGGGACAGGGAGCTCCTACAATGAGCAGTTCTTC.

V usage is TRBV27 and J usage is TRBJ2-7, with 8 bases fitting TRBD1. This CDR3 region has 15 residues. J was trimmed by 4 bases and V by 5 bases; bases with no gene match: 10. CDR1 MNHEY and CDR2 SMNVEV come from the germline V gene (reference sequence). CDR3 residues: CASSLSTGVGYEQYF. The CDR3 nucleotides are TGTGCCAGCAGTCTGTCGACAGGGGTGGGTTACGAGCAGTACTTC.

CDR3 protein: CASSLTSGRRTGELFF. The CDR3 DNA follows: TGCGCCAGCAGCTTGACTAGCGGGAGACGGACCGGGGAGCTGTTTTTT. V gene TRBV5-1 combines with J gene TRBJ2-2; 11 bases align to TRBD2. The ends lost 1 base at V and 5 bases at J; junction bases unmatched: 4. CDR3 length: 16 residues. Germline V CDR1 and CDR2: SGHRS, YFSETQ. The full variable domain, rest sourced from reference TRBV5-1 and TRBJ2-2, is KAGVTQTPRYLIKTRGQQVTLSCSPISGHRSVSWYQQTPGQGLQFLFEYFSETQRNKGNFPGRFSGRQFSNSRSEMNVSTLELGDSALYLCASSLTSGRRTGELFFGEGSRLTVL.

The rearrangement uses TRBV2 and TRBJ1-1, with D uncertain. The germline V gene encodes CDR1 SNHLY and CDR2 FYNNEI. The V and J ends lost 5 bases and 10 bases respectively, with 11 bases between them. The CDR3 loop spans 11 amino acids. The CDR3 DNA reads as TGTGCCAGCAGTATCAAAATTCGAGCTTTCTTT. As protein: CASSIKIRAFF.

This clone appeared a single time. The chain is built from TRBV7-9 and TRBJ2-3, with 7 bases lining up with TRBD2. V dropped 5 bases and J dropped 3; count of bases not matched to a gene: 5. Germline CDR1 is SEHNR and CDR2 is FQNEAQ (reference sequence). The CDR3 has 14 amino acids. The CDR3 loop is CASSRDYRTDTQYF. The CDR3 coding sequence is TGTGCCAGCAGCCGGGACTACAGAACAGATACGCAGTATTTT.

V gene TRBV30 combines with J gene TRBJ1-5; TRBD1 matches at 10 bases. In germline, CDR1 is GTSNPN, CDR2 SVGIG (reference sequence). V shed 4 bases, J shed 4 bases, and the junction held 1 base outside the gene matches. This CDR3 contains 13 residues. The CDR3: CAWKGQGNQPQHF. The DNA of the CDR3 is TGTGCCTGGAAGGGACAGGGGAATCAGCCCCAGCATTTT.

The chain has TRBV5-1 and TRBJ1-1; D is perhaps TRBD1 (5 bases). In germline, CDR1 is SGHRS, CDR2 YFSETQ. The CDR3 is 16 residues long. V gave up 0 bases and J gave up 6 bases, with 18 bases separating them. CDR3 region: CASSLEGFGRASEAFF. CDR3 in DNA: TGCGCCAGCAGCTTGGAGGGGTTCGGCCGTGCCTCTGAAGCTTTCTTT.

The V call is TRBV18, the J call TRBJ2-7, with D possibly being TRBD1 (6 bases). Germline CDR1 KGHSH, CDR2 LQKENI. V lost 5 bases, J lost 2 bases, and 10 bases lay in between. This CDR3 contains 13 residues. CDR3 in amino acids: CASSAGQTYEQYF. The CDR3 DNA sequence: TGTGCCAGCTCAGCCGGACAGACCTACGAGCAGTACTTC. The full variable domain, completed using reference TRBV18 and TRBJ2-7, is NAGVMQNPRHLVRRRGQEARLRCSPMKGHSHVYWYRQLPEEGLKFMVYLQKENIIDESGMPKERFSAEFPKEGPSILRIQQVVRGDSAAYFCASSAGQTYEQYFGPGTRLTVT.

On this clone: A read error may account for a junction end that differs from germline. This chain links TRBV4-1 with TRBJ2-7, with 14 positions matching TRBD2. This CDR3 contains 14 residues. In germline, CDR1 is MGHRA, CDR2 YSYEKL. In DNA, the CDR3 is TGCGCCAGCAGCCAAGTGGGACTAGCGGGAGTAGTGTCATTC. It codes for CASSQVGLAGVVSF.

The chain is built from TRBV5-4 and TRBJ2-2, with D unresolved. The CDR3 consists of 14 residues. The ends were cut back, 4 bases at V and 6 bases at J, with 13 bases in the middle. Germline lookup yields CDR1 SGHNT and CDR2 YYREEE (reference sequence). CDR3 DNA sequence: TGTGCCAGCAGCCTTGGGTCAGGTGCCGGGGAGCTGTTTTTT. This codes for CASSLGSGAGELFF.

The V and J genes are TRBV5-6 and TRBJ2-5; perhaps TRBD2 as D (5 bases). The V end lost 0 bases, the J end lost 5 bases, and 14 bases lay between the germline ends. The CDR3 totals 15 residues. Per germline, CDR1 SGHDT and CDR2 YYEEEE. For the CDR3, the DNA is TGTGCCAGCAGCTTGGGTACCGGGGTGGCGGAGACCCAGTACTTC. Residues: CASSLGTGVAETQYF. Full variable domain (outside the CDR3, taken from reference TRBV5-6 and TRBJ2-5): DAGVTQSPTHLIKTRGQQVTLRCSPKSGHDTVSWYQQALGQGPQFIFQYYEEEERQRGNFPDRFSGHQFPNYSSELNVNALLLGDSALYLCASSLGTGVAETQYFGPGTRLLVL.

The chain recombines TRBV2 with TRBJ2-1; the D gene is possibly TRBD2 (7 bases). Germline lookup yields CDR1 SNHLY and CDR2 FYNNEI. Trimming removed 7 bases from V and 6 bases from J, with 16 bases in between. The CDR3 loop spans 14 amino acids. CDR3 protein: CASIGGGTANEQFF. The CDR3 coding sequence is TGTGCCAGCATAGGCGGGGGCACTGCCAATGAGCAGTTCTTC.

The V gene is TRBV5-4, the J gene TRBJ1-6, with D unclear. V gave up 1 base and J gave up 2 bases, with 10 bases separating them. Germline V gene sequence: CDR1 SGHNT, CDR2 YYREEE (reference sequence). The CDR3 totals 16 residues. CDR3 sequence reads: CASSLSYGTYNSPLHF. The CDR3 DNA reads TGTGCCAGCAGCTTGAGTTACGGGACCTATAATTCACCCCTCCACTTT.

The CDR3 region has the DNA TGTGCCAGCCAACCCGGGACAGGGGACAATGAGCAGTTCTTC. It encodes CASQPGTGDNEQFF. The chain uses TRBV2 and TRBJ2-1, with TRBD1 matching over 10 bases. V was pared by 8 bases and J by 5 bases, with 6 bases of the junction left unmatched. Germline V gene lookup returns CDR1 SNHLY and CDR2 FYNNEI. The CDR3 covers 14 residues.

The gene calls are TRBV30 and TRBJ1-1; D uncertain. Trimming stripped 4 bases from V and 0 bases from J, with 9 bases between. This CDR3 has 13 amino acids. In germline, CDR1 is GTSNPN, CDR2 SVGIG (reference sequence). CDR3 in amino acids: CAWTQEMNTEAFF. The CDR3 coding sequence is TGTGCCTGGACCCAGGAAATGAACACTGAAGCTTTCTTT.